This T cell receptor (beta chain) was identified in a study of blood T cell repertoires in COVID-19. For the study at large: Samples of COVID-19 (acute and convalescent) were obtained from the United States, Italy and Spain.

There are 13 residues in the CDR3. Germline assignment: CDR1 KGHSH and CDR2 LQKENI. Trimming pared 1 base from V and 6 bases from J, leaving 6 bases between. Sequenced by immunoSEQ multiplex PCR; TCRdb stores in-frame clones only, minus some. The table lists about 300,000 clones, 80% to 90% of them singletons, with 6.3% in the top ten. The receptor comes from a woman aged 45-60 years with COVID-19, enrolled during active disease. V usage is TRBV18 and J usage is TRBJ2-2; D gene uncertain. The sample taken for sequencing was peripheral blood. CDR3 loop: CASSPQRPGELFF. For the CDR3, the DNA is TGTGCCAGCTCACCACAGCGACCCGGGGAGCTGTTTTTT. The variable domain in full, with the rest retrieved from reference TRBV18 and TRBJ2-2, is NAGVMQNPRHLVRRRGQEARLRCSPMKGHSHVYWYRQLPEEGLKFMVYLQKENIIDESGMPKERFSAEFPKEGPSILRIQQVVRGDSAAYFCASSPQRPGELFFGEGSRLTVL.